The 11 T cell receptor beta chains in this list originate from one sample, sequenced in a study of CD8+CD57+ T cells in acquired aplastic anemia. The authors sequenced patients whose flow cytometry had shown CD8+CD57+ cell expansion. TCR beta VDJ and CDR3 profiles were obtained from a genomic DNA template. MiXCR, run by TCRdb on the reads, gives a single entry per CDR3 protein. In the table there are roughly 80,000 distinct CDR3 sequences, under 80% of which are singletons. The sample comprised sorted CD4+, CD8+, or CD8+CD57+ T cells (not recorded which) from PBMCs. These TCRs come from a human donor with aplastic anemia.

Here the CDR3 reads CASSLGGVGEPQHF. The CDR3 region has the DNA TGTGCCAGCAGCTTAGGCGGGGTAGGGGAGCCCCAGCATTTT. V usage is TRBV7-2 and J usage is TRBJ1-5; D is perhaps TRBD1 (5 bases). V lost 1 base and J 8 bases, leaving 12 bases between the germline ends. The V gene's germline CDR1 is SGHTA and CDR2 FQGNSA. CDR3 length equals 14 residues.

The CDR3 is CASSFGTVNTEAFF. Here the CDR3 DNA reads TGTGCCAGCAGCTTCGGGACGGTGAACACTGAAGCTTTCTTT. The chain employs TRBV9 and TRBJ1-1, with TRBD1 as a possible D gene (5 bases). This CDR3 contains 14 residues. The V gene lost 4 bases and the J gene lost 0 bases, with 10 bases spanning the gap. The germline V gene has CDR1 SGDLS and CDR2 YYNGEE.

The chain has TRBV24-1 and TRBJ2-3; D possibly corresponds to TRBD1 (6 bases). The V gene lost 2 bases and the J gene lost 7 bases, with 12 bases spanning the gap. Germline-derived CDR1 and CDR2 are KGHDR and SFDVKD. The CDR3 contains 14 residues. The chain's CDR3 is CATSDSDRWNTQYF. DNA of the CDR3: TGTGCCACCAGTGATTCGGACAGATGGAATACGCAGTATTTT.

The V call is TRBV29-1, the J call TRBJ2-1; unclear D gene. Germline-derived CDR1 and CDR2 are SQVTM and ANQGSEA. Trimming pared 4 bases from V and 4 bases from J, leaving 5 bases between. The CDR3 covers 11 residues. The chain's CDR3 is CSVVRYNEQFF. CDR3 bases: TGCAGCGTTGTGCGGTACAATGAGCAGTTCTTC.

This clonotype was seen a handful of times. V usage is TRBV29-1 and J usage is TRBJ2-7; a possible D gene is TRBD1 (7 bases). The V end lost 3 bases, the J end lost 4 bases, and 22 bases lay between the germline ends. Per the germline V gene, CDR1 is SQVTM and CDR2 is ANQGSEA. The CDR3 length is 16 residues. The CDR3 reads CSVDGQEGPERYEQYF. CDR3 sequence (DNA): TGCAGCGTTGACGGACAGGAGGGACCTGAACGTTACGAGCAGTACTTC.

The V and J genes are TRBV7-8 and TRBJ2-1; D remains ambiguous. Trimming removed 1 base at V and 0 bases at J, with 7 bases between. The CDR3 is 15 amino acids. Per the germline V gene, CDR1 is SGHVS and CDR2 is FQNEAQ. In DNA, the CDR3 is TGTGCCAGCAGCTTAGGGAGCCTCTCCTACAATGAGCAGTTCTTC. This encodes CASSLGSLSYNEQFF.

The V call is TRBV5-1, the J call TRBJ2-7; 10 nucleotides line up with TRBD2. Germline loops: CDR1 SGHRS, CDR2 YFSETQ. There are 15 residues in the CDR3. V lost 4 bases and J lost 4; bases outside the gene matches: 8. DNA for the CDR3: TGCGCCAGCAGCGAGGAGGCAGCGGGGGGGTACGAGCAGTACTTC. This codes for CASSEEAAGGYEQYF.

V is TRBV5-4 and J is TRBJ2-7, with 8 bases matching TRBD1. CDR3 length: 15 residues. Per the germline V gene, CDR1 is SGHNT and CDR2 is YYREEE (reference sequence). V shed 0 bases, J shed 7 bases, and the junction held 9 bases outside the gene matches. CDR3 loop: CASSLAGQGAVEQYF. Written as DNA, the CDR3 is TGTGCCAGCAGCTTGGCCGGGCAGGGGGCAGTTGAGCAGTACTTC.

The rearrangement uses TRBV10-2 and TRBJ1-2, with D hard to call. CDR3 length equals 12 residues. Germline-derived CDR1 and CDR2 are WSHSY and SAAADI. V lost 5 bases and J 4 bases, leaving 8 bases between the germline ends. CDR3 coding DNA: TGCGCCAGCAGTCCATCATCCTATGGCTACACCTTC. This sequence encodes CASSPSSYGYTF.

The gene calls are TRBV10-3 and TRBJ1-1; D is undetermined. This CDR3 spans 11 amino acids. V was clipped by 6 bases and J by 4 bases, with 6 bases between them. Germline V gene sequence: CDR1 ENHRY, CDR2 SYGVKD. CDR3 region: CAIRWGTEAFF. In DNA form, the CDR3 reads TGTGCCATCAGGTGGGGCACTGAAGCTTTCTTT.

There are a few counts of this clonotype. The chain combines TRBV11-1 with TRBJ1-1; D remains ambiguous. Trimming pared 5 bases from V and 0 bases from J, leaving 16 bases between. CDR3 length equals 16 residues. The germline V gene has CDR1 SGHAT and CDR2 FQDESV (reference sequence). The CDR3 sequence is CASSPRLRALNTEAFF. CDR3 DNA sequence: TGTGCCAGCAGCCCCCGTTTACGGGCCCTGAACACTGAAGCTTTCTTT.